The 4 T cell receptor beta chains in this list originate from one sample, sequenced in a study of neurological immune-mediated disorders. TCRdb recomputed calls from the 5' RACE reads with MiXCR, one row per CDR3 protein. Of about 62,000 distinct CDR3 sequences in the sample, 3.7% were seen once. Sequencing used PBMCs. These receptor sequences come from a woman aged 50 to 60 with multiple sclerosis.

This clonotype was observed at least ten times. The rearrangement links TRBV12-3 or TRBV12-4 to TRBJ2-3; 7 bases are a match to TRBD1. Losses at the gene ends were 3 bases for V and 5 bases for J; bases not matched to a gene: 5. The CDR3 sequence is 14 residues long. CDR3 sequence (DNA): TGTGCCAGCAGTTTTAGGGGGCGCGAAGATACGCAGTATTTT. It codes for CASSFRGREDTQYF.

Sample share makes this clonotype medium-sized (0.01 to 0.1%). The V and J genes are TRBV5-1 and TRBJ2-5; 13 nucleotides align to TRBD2. V shed 4 bases, J shed 4 bases, and the junction held 7 bases outside the gene matches. The germline gives CDR1 SGHRS, CDR2 YFSETQ. This CDR3 is built from 16 residues. CDR3 in amino acids: CASSPPGLAGPETQYF. The CDR3 DNA follows: TGCGCCAGCAGCCCACCGGGACTAGCGGGACCAGAGACCCAGTACTTC.

At least ten counts were recorded for this clonotype. The chain joins TRBV2 to TRBJ2-1; D is tentatively TRBD1 or TRBD2 (7 bases each). Trimming pared 6 bases from V and 5 bases from J, leaving 20 bases between. CDR1 and CDR2 (germline): SNHLY, FYNNEI. The CDR3 is 16 residues long. The DNA of the CDR3 is TGTGCCAGCAGGGTATCGACAGGGAGGGGAAACAATGAGCAGTTCTTC. Its translation is CASRVSTGRGNNEQFF.

This clonotype has at least ten counts. The V and J genes are TRBV9 and TRBJ2-2; D might be TRBD2 (5 bases). Germline assignment: CDR1 SGDLS and CDR2 YYNGEE. This CDR3 comprises 12 residues. V lost 7 bases and J 4 bases, leaving 8 bases between the germline ends. The CDR3 here is CASGRATGELFF. In DNA form, the CDR3 reads TGTGCCAGCGGGCGGGCCACCGGGGAGCTGTTTTTT.